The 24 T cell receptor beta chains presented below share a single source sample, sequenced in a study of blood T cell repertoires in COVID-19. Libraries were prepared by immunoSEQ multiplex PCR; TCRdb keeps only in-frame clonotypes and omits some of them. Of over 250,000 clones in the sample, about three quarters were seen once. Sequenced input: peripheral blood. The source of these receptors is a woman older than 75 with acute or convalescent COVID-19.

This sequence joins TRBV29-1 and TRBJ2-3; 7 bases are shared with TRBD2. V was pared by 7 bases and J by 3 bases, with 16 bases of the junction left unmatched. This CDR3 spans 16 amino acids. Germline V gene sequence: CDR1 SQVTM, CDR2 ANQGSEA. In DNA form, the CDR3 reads TGCAGCGCGACGCTCGGGGCGGGGAGGGGAACAGATACGCAGTATTTT. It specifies CSATLGAGRGTDTQYF.

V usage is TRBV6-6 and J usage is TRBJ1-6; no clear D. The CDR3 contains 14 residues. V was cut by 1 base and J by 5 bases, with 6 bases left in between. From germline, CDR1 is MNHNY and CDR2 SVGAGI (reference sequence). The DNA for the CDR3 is TGTGCCAGCAGTTACTGGGGAGATAATTCACCCCTCCACTTT. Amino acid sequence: CASSYWGDNSPLHF.

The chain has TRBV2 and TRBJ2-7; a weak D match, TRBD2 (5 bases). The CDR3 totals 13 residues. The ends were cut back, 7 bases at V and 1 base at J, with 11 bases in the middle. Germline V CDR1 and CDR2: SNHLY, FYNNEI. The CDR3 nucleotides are TGTGCCAGCAAGGAATCGGGATCCTACGAGCAGTACTTC. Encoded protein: CASKESGSYEQYF.

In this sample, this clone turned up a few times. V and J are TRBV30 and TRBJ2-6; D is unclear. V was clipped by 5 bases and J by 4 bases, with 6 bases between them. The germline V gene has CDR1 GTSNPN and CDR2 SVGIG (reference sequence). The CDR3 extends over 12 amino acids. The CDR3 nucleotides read TGTGCCTGGTCGACAGGGGCCAACGTCCTGACTTTC. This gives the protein CAWSTGANVLTF.

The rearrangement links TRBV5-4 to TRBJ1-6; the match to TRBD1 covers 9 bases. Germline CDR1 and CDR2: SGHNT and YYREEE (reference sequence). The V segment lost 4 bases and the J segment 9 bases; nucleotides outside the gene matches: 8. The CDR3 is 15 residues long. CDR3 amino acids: CASSAGTGQGSPLHF. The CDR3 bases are TGTGCCAGCAGCGCCGGGACAGGGCAGGGTTCACCCCTCCACTTT.

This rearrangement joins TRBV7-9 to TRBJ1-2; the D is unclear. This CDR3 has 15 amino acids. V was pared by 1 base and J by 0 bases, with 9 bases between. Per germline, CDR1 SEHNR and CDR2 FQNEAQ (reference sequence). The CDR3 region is CASSLELASNYGYTF. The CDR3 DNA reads TGTGCCAGCAGCTTAGAACTAGCCTCTAACTATGGCTACACCTTC. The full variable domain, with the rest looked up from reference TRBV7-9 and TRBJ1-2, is DTGVSQNPRHKITKRGQNVTFRCDPISEHNRLYWYRQTLGQGPEFLTYFQNEAQLEKSRLLSDRFSAERPKGSFSTLEIQRTEQGDSAMYLCASSLELASNYGYTFGSGTRLTVV.

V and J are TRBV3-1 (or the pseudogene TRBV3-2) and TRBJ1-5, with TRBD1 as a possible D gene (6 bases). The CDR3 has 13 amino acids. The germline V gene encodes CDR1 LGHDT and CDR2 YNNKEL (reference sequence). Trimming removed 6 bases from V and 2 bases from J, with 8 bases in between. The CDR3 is CASSRTGNQPQHF. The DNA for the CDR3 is TGTGCCAGCAGTCGGACAGGCAATCAGCCCCAGCATTTT.

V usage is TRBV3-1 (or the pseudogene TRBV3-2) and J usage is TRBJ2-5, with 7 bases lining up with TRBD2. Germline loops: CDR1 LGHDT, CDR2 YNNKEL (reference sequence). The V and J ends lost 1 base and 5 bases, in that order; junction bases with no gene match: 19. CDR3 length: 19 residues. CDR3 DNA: TGTGCCAGCAGCCAAGGGAAGCTGGGGGGGACGCCCCCAAGGGAGACCCAGTACTTC. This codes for CASSQGKLGGTPPRETQYF.

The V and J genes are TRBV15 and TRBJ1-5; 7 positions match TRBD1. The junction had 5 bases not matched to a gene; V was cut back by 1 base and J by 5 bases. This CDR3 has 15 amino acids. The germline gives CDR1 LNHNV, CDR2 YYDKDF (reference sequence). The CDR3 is CATSRGSQGYQPQHF. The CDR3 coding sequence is TGTGCCACCAGCAGAGGGTCACAGGGGTATCAGCCCCAGCATTTT.

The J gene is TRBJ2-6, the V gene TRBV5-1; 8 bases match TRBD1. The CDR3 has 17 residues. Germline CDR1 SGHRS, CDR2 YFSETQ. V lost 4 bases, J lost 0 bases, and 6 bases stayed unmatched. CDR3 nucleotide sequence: TGCGCCAGCAGCGGGACAGGAAGTAACTCTGGGGCCAACGTCCTGACTTTC. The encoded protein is CASSGTGSNSGANVLTF.

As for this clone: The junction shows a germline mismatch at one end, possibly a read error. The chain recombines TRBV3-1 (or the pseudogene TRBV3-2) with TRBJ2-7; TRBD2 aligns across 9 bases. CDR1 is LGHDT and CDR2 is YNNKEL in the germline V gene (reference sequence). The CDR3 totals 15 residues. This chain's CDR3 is CASSQGGSSGSGFHF. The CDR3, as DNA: TGTGCCAGCAGCCAAGGGGGGAGTAGCGGGAGCGGTTTCCACTTC.

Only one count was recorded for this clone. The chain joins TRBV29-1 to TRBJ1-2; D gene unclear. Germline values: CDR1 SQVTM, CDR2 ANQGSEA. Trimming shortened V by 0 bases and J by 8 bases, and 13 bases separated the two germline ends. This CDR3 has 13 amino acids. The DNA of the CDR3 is TGCAGCGTTGAAGAGGGTTTAACGCGGGGCTACACCTTC. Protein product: CSVEEGLTRGYTF. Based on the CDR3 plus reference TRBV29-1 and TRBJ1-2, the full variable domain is SAVISQKPSRDICQRGTSLTIQCQVDSQVTMMFWYRQQPGQSLTLIATANQGSEATYESGFVIDKFPISRPNLTFSTLTVSNMSPEDSSIYLCSVEEGLTRGYTFGSGTRLTVV.

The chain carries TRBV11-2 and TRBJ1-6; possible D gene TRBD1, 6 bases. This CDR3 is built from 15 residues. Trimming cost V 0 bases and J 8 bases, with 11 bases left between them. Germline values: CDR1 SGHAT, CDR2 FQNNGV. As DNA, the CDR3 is TGTGCCAGCAGCTTAGATCCGACAGGTTATTCACCCCTCCACTTT. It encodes CASSLDPTGYSPLHF.

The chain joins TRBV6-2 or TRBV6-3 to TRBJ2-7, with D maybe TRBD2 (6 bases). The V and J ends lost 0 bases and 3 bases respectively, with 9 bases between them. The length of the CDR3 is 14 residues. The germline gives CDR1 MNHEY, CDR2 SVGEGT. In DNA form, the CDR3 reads TGTGCCAGCAGTTACTCGACCGGGGGCTACGAGCAGTACTTC. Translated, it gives CASSYSTGGYEQYF.

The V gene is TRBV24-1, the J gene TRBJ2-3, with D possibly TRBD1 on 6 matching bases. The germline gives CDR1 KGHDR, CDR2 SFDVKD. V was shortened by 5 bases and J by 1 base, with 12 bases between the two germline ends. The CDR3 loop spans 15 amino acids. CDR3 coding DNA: TGTGCCACCAGTGTTGGCAGGGGAGGCACAGATACGCAGTATTTT. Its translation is CATSVGRGGTDTQYF.

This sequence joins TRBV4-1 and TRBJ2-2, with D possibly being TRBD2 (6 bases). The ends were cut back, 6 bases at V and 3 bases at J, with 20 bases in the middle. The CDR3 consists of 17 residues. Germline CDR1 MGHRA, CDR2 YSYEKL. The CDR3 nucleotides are TGCGCCAGCAGTCCGCCGTTGGGAGGTGAGGACACCGGGGAGCTGTTTTTT. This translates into CASSPPLGGEDTGELFF.

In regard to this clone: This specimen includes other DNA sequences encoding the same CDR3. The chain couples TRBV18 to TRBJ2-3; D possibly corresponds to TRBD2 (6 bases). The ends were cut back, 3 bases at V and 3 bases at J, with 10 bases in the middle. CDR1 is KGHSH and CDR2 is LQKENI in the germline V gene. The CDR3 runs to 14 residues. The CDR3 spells CASSPLEGTDTQYF. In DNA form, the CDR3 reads TGTGCCAGCTCACCGTTGGAGGGAACAGATACGCAGTATTTT.

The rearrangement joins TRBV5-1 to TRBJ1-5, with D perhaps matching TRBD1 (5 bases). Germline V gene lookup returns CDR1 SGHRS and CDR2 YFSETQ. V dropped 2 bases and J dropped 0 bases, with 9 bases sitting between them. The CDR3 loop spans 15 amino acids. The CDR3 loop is CASSLRGDSNQPQHF. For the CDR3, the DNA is TGCGCCAGCAGCTTACGGGGGGATAGCAATCAGCCCCAGCATTTT.

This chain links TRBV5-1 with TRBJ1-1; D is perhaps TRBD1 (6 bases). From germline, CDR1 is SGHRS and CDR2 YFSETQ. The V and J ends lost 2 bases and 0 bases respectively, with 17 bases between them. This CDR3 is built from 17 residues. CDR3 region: CASSLGSGGQMNTEAFF. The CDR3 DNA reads TGCGCCAGCAGCTTAGGCTCCGGGGGGCAAATGAACACTGAAGCTTTCTTT.

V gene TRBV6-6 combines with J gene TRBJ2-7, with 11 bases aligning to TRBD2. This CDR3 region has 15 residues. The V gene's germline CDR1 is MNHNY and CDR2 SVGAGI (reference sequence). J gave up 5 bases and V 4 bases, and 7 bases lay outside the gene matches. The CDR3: CASSSLAGGPDEQYF. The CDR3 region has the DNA TGTGCCAGCAGTTCTCTAGCGGGAGGCCCCGACGAGCAGTACTTC.

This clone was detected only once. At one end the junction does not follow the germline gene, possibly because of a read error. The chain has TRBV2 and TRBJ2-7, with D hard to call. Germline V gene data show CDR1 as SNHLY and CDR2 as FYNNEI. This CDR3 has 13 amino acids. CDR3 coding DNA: TGTGCCAGCAGTGAAAGTGGTAGCACTACCCACAACTTC. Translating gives CASSESGSTTHNF.

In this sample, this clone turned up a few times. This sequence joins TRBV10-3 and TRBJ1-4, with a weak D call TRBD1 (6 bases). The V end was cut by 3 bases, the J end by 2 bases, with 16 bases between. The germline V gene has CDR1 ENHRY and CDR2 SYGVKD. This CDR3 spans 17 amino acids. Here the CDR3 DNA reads TGTGCCATCAGTGACCCAACGAGGGGGGGCACTAATGAAAAACTGTTTTTT. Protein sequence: CAISDPTRGGTNEKLFF.

The CDR3 DNA is TGTGCCAGCTCACCGGGGAGGGACAAGTACGAGCAGTACTTC. As protein: CASSPGRDKYEQYF. The V gene is TRBV18, the J gene TRBJ2-7, with a possible D match to TRBD2 (7 bases). The CDR3 is 14 residues long. Looked up from germline, CDR1 is KGHSH and CDR2 is LQKENI. V was cut by 3 bases and J by 4 bases, with 13 bases left in between.

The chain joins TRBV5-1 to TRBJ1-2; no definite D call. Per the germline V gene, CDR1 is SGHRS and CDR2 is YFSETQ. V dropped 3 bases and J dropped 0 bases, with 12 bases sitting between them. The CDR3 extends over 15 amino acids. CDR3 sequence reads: CASSSGSEANYGYTF. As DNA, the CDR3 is TGCGCCAGCAGCTCGGGGAGTGAGGCTAACTATGGCTACACCTTC.